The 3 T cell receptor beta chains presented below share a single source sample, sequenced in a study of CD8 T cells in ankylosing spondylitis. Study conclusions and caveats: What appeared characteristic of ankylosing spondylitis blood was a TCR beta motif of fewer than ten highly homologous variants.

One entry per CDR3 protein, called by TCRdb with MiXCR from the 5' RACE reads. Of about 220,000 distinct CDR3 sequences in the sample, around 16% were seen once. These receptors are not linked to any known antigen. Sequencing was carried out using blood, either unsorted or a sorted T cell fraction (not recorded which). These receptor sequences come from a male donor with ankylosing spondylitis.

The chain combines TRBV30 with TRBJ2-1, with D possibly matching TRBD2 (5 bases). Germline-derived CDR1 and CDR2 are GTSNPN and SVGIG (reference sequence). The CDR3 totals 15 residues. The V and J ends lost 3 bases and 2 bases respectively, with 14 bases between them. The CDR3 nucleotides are TGTGCCTGGAGAGGGAGCGGATCCCCCTACAATGAGCAGTTCTTC. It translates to CAWRGSGSPYNEQFF.

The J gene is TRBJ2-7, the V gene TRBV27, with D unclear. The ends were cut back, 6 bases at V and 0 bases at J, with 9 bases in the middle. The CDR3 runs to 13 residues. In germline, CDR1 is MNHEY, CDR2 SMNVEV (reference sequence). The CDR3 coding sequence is TGTGCCAGCAGATTACTTAGCTCCTACGAGCAGTACTTC. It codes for CASRLLSSYEQYF.

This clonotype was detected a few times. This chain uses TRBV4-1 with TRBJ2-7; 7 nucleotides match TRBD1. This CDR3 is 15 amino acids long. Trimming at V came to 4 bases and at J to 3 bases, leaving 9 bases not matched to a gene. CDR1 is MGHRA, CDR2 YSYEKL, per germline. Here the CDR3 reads CASSLRDSDYYEQYF. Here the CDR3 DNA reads TGCGCCAGCAGCCTCCGGGACAGTGATTACTACGAGCAGTACTTC.